This entry concerns a single TCR beta chain. Authors' methods: Estimation of nucleated cell counts was performed using reference gene primer amplification. Measured with immunoSEQ multiplex PCR; TCRdb has only the in-frame clones, and not every one. V and J calls and clone size are given by that table; D and trimming were obtained from the DNA. The sample yields 310,000 or so clones, around nine tenths seen once. This CDR3 is 14 amino acids long. The V end lost 5 bases, the J end lost 0 bases, and 10 bases lay between the germline ends. From germline, CDR1 is SEHNR and CDR2 FQNEAQ (reference sequence). These data are taken from a study of blood T cell repertoires in COVID-19. The wider study: Sample material is recorded as cDNA or gDNA derived from T cells, B-cell-depleted T cells, or PBMCs.

The clonotype was recovered from a woman in her forties or fifties with active or convalescent COVID-19. The specimen sequenced was peripheral blood. V and J are TRBV7-9 and TRBJ1-1; D not resolved. The CDR3: CASSRMGVNTEAFF. CDR3 nucleotide sequence: TGTGCCAGCAGCCGAATGGGAGTGAACACTGAAGCTTTCTTT.